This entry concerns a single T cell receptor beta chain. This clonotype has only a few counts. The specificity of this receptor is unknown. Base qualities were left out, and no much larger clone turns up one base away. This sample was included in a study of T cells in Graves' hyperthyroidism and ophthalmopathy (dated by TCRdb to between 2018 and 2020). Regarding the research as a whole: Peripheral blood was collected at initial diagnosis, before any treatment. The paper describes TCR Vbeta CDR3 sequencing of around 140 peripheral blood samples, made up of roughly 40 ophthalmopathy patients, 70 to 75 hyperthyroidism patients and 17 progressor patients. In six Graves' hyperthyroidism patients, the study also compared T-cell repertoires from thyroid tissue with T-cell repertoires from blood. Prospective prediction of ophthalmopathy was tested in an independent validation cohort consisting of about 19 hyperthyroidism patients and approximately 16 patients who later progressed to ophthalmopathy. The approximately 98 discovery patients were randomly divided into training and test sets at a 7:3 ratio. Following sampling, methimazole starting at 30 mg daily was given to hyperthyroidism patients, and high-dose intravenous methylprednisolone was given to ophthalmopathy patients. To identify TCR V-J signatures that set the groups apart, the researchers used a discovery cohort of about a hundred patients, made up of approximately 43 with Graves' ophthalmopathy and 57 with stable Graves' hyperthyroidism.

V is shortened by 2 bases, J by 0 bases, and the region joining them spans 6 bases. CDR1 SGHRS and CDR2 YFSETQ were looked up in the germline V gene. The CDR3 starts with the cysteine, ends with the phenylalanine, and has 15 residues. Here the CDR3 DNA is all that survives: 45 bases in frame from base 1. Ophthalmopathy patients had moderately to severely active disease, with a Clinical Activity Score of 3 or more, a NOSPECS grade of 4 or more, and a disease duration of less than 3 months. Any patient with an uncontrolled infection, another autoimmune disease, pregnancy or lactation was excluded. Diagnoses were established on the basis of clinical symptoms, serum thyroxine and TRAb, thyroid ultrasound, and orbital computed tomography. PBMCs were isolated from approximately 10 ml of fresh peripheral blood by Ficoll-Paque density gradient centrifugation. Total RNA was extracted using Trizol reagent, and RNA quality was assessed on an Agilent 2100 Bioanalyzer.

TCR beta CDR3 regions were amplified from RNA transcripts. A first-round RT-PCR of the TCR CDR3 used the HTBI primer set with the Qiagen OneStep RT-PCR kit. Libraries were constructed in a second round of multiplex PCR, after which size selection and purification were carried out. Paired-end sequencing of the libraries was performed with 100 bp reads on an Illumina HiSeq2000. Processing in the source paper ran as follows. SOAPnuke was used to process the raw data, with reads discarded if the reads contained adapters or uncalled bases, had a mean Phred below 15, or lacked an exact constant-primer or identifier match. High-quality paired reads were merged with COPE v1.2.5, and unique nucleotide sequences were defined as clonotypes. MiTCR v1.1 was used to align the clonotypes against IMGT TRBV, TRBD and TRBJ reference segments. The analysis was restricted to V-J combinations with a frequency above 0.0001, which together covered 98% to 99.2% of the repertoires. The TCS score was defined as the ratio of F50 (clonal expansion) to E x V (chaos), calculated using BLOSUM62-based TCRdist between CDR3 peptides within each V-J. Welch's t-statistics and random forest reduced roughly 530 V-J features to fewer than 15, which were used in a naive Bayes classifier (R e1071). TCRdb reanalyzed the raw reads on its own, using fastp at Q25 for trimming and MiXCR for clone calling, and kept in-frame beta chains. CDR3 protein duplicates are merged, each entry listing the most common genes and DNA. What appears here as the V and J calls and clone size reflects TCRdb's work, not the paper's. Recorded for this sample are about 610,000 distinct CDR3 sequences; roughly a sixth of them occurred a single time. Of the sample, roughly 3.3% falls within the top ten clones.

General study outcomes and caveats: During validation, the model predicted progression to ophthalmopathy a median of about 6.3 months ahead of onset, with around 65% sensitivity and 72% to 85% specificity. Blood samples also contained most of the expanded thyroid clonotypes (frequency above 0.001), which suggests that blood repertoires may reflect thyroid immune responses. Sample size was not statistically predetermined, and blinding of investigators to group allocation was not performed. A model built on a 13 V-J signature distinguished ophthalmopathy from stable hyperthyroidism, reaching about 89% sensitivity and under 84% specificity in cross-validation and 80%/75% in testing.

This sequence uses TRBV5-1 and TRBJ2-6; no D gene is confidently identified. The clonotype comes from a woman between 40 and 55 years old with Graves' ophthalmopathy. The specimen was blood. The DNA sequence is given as TGCGCCAGCAGCTTCCAGATCTCTGGGGCCAACGTCCTGACTTTC. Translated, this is CASSFQISGANVLTF. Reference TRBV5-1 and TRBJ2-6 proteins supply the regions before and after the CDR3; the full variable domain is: KAGVTQTPRYLIKTRGQQVTLSCSPISGHRSVSWYQQTPGQGLQFLFEYFSETQRNKGNFPGRFSGRQFSNSRSEMNVSTLELGDSALYLCASSFQISGANVLTFGAGSRLTVL.